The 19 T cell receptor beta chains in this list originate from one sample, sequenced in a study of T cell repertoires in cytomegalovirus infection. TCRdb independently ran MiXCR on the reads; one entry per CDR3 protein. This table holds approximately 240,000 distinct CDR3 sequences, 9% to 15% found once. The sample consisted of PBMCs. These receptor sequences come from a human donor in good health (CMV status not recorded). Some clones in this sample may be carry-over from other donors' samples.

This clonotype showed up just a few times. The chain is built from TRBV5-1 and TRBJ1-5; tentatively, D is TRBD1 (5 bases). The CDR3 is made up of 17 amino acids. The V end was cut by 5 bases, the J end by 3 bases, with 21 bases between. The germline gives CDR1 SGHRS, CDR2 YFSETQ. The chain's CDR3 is CASRSAGRTSNNQPQHF. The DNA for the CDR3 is TGCGCCAGCAGATCGGCCGGCCGGACATCGAACAATCAGCCCCAGCATTTT.

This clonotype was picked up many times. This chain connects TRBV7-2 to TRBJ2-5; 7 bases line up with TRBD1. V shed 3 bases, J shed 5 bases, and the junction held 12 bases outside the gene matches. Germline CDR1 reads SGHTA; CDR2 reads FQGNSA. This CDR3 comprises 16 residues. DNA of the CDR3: TGTGCCAGCAGCTTCGGGTTCGCAGGGGGAATGGAGACCCAGTACTTC. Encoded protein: CASSFGFAGGMETQYF.

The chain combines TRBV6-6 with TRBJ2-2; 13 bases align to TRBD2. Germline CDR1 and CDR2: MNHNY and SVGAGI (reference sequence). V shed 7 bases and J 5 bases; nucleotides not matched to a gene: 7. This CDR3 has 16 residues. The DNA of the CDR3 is TGTGCCAGCAACGGACTAGCGGGAGTTGAAACCGGGGAGCTGTTTTTT. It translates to CASNGLAGVETGELFF.

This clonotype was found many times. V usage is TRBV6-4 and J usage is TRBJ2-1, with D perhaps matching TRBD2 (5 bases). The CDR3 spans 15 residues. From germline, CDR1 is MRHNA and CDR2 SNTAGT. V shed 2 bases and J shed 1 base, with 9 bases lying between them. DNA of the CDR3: TGTGCCAGCAGTGACCTAGGCGGGTCCTACAATGAGCAGTTCTTC. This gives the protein CASSDLGGSYNEQFF.

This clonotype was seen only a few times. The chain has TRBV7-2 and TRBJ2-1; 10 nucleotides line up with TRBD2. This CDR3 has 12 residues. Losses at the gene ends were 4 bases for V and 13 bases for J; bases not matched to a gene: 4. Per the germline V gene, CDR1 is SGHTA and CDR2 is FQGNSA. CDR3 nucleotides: TGTGCCAGCAGCTCCCGGACTAGCGGTCAGTTCTTC. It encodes CASSSRTSGQFF.

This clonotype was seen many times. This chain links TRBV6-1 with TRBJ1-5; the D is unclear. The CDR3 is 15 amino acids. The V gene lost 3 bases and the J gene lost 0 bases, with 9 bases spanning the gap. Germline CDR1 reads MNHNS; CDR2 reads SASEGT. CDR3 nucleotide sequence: TGTGCCAGCAGTGAGACATATTTTAGCAATCAGCCCCAGCATTTT. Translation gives CASSETYFSNQPQHF.

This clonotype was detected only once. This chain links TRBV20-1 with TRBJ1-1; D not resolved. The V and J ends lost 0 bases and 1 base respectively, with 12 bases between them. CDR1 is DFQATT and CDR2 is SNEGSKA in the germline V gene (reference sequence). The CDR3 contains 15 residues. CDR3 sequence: CSARDLRSPNTEAFF. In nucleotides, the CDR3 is TGCAGTGCTAGAGATTTAAGGAGTCCGAACACTGAAGCTTTCTTT.

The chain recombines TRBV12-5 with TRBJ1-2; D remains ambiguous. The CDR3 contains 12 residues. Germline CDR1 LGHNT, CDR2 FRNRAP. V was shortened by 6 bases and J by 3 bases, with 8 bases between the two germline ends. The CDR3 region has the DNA TGTGCTAGTGGATGGGTCGACTATGGCTACACCTTC. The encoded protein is CASGWVDYGYTF.

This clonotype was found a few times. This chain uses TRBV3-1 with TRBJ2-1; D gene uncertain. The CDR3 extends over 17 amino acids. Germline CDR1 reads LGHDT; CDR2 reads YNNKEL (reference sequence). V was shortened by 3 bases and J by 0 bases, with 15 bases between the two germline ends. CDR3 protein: CASSHPSGLSSYNEQFF. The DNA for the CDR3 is TGTGCCAGCAGCCACCCTAGTGGCCTAAGCTCCTACAATGAGCAGTTCTTC.

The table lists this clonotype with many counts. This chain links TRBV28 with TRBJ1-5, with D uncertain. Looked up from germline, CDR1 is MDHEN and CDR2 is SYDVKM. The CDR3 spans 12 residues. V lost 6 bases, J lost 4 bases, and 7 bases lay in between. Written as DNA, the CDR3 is TGTGCCAGCAGCTTACTTAATCAGCCCCAGCATTTT. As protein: CASSLLNQPQHF.

The CDR3: CASSQNPETQYF. DNA of the CDR3: TGTGCCAGCAGCCAAAACCCAGAGACCCAGTACTTC. The chain has TRBV5-6 and TRBJ2-5; D not certain. The V gene lost 4 bases and the J gene lost 4 bases, with 8 bases spanning the gap. CDR1 is SGHDT and CDR2 is YYEEEE in the germline V gene. The length of the CDR3 is 12 residues.

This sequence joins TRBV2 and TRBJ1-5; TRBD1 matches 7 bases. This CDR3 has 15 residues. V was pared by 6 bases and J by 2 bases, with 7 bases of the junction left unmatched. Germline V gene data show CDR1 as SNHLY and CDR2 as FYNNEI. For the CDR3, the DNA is TGTGCCAGCAGAGGGAACAGGGGTGGCAATCAGCCCCAGCATTTT. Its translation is CASRGNRGGNQPQHF.

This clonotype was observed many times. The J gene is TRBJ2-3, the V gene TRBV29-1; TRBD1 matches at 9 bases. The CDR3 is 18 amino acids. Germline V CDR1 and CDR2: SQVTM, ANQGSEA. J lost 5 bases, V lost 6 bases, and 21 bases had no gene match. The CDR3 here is CSVAGQGRGGEWKDTQYF. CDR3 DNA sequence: TGCAGCGTAGCCGGACAGGGGAGGGGGGGGGAATGGAAAGATACGCAGTATTTT.

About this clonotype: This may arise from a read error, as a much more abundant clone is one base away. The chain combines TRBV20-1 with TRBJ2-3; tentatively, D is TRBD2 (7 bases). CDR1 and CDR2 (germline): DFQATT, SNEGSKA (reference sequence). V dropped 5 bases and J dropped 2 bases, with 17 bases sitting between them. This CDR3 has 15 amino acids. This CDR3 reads CSAERTGTNTDTQYF. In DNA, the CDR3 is TGCAGTGCTGAACGAACAGGGACTAACACAGATACGCAGTATTTT.

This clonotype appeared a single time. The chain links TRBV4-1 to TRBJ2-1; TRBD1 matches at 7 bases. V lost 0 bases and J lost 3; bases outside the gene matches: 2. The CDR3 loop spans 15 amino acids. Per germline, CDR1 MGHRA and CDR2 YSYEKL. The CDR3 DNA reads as TGCGCCAGCAGCCAAGATGGGACAGTCTACAATGAGCAGTTCTTC. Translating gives CASSQDGTVYNEQFF.

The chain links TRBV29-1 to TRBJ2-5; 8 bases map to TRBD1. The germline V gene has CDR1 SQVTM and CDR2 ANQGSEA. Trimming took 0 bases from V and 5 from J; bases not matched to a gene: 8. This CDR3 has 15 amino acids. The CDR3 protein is CSVEDLLTGVETQYF. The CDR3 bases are TGCAGCGTTGAAGACTTACTGACAGGGGTCGAGACCCAGTACTTC.

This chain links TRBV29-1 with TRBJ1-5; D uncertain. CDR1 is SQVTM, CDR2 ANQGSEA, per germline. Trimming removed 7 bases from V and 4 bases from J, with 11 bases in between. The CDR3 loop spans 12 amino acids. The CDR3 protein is CSGPPANQPQHF. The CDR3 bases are TGCAGCGGCCCCCCCGCGAATCAGCCCCAGCATTTT.

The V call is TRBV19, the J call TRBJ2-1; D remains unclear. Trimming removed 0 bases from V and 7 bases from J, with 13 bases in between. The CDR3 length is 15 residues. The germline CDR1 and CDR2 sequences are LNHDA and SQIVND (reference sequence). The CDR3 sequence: CASSIEGRSVNEQFF. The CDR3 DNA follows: TGTGCCAGTAGTATAGAAGGCAGGTCGGTTAATGAGCAGTTCTTC.

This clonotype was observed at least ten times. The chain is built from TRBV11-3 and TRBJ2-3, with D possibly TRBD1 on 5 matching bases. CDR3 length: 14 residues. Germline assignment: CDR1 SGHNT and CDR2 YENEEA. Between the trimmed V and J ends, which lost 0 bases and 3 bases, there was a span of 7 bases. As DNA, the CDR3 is TGTGCCAGCAGCTTAGATGCAGGGACAGATACGCAGTATTTT. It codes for CASSLDAGTDTQYF.